This TCR beta chain was identified in a study of T cell responses to AZD1222 COVID-19 vaccine. Study-wide findings and caveats: Two AZD1222 administrations were followed by greater Spike-specific TCR breadth and depth. Clonal diversity may have been underestimated, and the donors were mostly white British, with more females than males.

TCRdb keeps only in-frame clones here, not all; method: immunoSEQ multiplex PCR. Of fewer than 120,000 clones detected, about 94% appear once; the ten largest clones hold around 2.8%. J gave up 2 bases and V 0 bases, and 7 bases lay outside the gene matches. Germline CDR1 is SGHAT and CDR2 is FQNNGV. CDR3 size: 17 residues. Turning to this clone: No antigen is known for it.

The sequencing used peripheral blood, collected 28 days after the second AZD1222 dose. V and J are TRBV11-2 and TRBJ2-7; 10 bases are a match to TRBD2. This TCR came from an adult who received the AZD1222 COVID-19 vaccine. CDR3 nucleotides: TGTGCCAGCAGCTTAGATAAGGGACTAGCGCATACCTACGAGCAGTACTTC. It specifies CASSLDKGLAHTYEQYF.